The 26 T cell receptor beta chains in this list originate from one sample, sequenced in a study of cytomegalovirus exposure and HLA in healthy donors. TCRdb keeps only in-frame clones here, not all; method: immunoSEQ multiplex PCR. The sample lists 300,000 to 350,000 clones; over 75% were seen once. The sequencing input was PBMCs. These receptors all stem from a young man in good health and CMV-seronegative.

V and J are TRBV27 and TRBJ1-4; D is undetermined. The germline gives CDR1 MNHEY, CDR2 SMNVEV (reference sequence). V was cut by 2 bases and J by 4 bases, with 5 bases left in between. The length of the CDR3 is 13 residues. The CDR3 loop is CASSLQFNEKLFF. As DNA, the CDR3 is TGTGCCAGCAGTTTACAGTTTAATGAAAAACTGTTTTTT. The full variable domain, its missing parts supplied by reference TRBV27 and TRBJ1-4, is EAQVTQNPRYLITVTGKKLTVTCSQNMNHEYMSWYRQDPGLGLRQIYYSMNVEVTDKGDVPEGYKVSRKEKRNFPLILESPSPNQTSLYFCASSLQFNEKLFFGSGTQLSVL.

This CDR3 is CASSYYLTYEQYF. The DNA of the CDR3 is TGTGCCAGCAGTTATTATCTTACCTACGAGCAGTACTTC. V and J are TRBV6-1 and TRBJ2-7; D is unresolved. The CDR3 length is 13 residues. Germline CDR1 MNHNS, CDR2 SASEGT. V was clipped by 5 bases and J by 2 bases, with 10 bases between them.

The rearrangement joins TRBV15 to TRBJ2-1; 11 bases line up with TRBD2. Germline V gene lookup returns CDR1 LNHNV and CDR2 YYDKDF (reference sequence). V lost 1 base, J lost 4 bases, and 3 bases stayed unmatched. The CDR3 is 16 residues long. CDR3 protein: CATSRVLAGVYNEQFF. CDR3 in DNA: TGTGCCACCAGCAGAGTACTAGCGGGGGTATACAATGAGCAGTTCTTC.

The V gene is TRBV5-4, the J gene TRBJ2-7; 9 nucleotides agree with TRBD1. After removal of 5 bases from V and 3 bases from J, the junction contained 6 bases not matched to a gene. Germline V gene data show CDR1 as SGHNT and CDR2 as YYREEE (reference sequence). The CDR3 consists of 14 residues. The CDR3 sequence: CASSFDRGDYEQYF. Written as DNA, the CDR3 is TGTGCCAGCAGTTTCGACAGGGGGGACTACGAGCAGTACTTC.

The gene calls are TRBV9 and TRBJ2-1; a weak D match, TRBD1 (6 bases). V was trimmed by 3 bases and J by 6 bases, leaving 25 bases between them. CDR1 SGDLS and CDR2 YYNGEE come from the germline V gene. The CDR3 covers 18 residues. Here the CDR3 reads CASSEGVMGRARANEQFF. The CDR3 DNA sequence: TGTGCCAGCAGCGAGGGGGTTATGGGAAGGGCCCGAGCCAATGAGCAGTTCTTC. Combining the CDR3 with reference TRBV9 and TRBJ2-1 gives the whole variable domain DSGVTQTPKHLITATGQRVTLRCSPRSGDLSVYWYQQSLDQGLQFLIQYYNGEERAKGNILERFSAQQFPDLHSELNLSSLELGDSALYFCASSEGVMGRARANEQFFGPGTRLTVL.

This sequence joins TRBV9 and TRBJ1-2, with D possibly TRBD1 on 6 matching bases. Trimming shortened V by 4 bases and J by 4 bases, and 20 bases separated the two germline ends. This CDR3 spans 16 amino acids. Germline CDR1 reads SGDLS; CDR2 reads YYNGEE. The DNA of the CDR3 is TGTGCCAGCAGCTCTCTAGGGGGGGGCCTCCTCTATGGCTACACCTTC. It codes for CASSSLGGGLLYGYTF.

This clone occurred once. This rearrangement joins TRBV10-2 to TRBJ2-7, with TRBD2 as a possible D gene (5 bases). V shed 10 bases and J shed 5 bases, with 15 bases lying between them. The germline V gene encodes CDR1 WSHSY and CDR2 SAAADI. The CDR3 sequence is 12 residues long. The CDR3 here is CATRAGPDEQYF. CDR3 bases: TGCGCCACGAGGGCGGGCCCGGACGAGCAGTACTTC.

This chain joins TRBV9 and TRBJ1-2, with no clear D. Germline CDR1 is SGDLS and CDR2 is YYNGEE. CDR3 length: 15 residues. V lost 0 bases, J lost 4 bases, and 13 bases lay in between. The CDR3 DNA sequence: TGTGCCAGCAGCGTAGCTCGGGGTTTTAGCTATGGCTACACCTTC. Translation gives CASSVARGFSYGYTF.

The rearrangement joins TRBV19 to TRBJ2-3; possible D gene TRBD1, 5 bases. V lost 1 base and J 4 bases, leaving 12 bases between the germline ends. CDR3 size: 15 residues. CDR1 LNHDA and CDR2 SQIVND come from the germline V gene (reference sequence). CDR3 protein: CASSIGAGWADTQYF. CDR3 coding DNA: TGTGCCAGTAGTATAGGGGCAGGGTGGGCAGATACGCAGTATTTT.

This clone was recorded only once. The J gene is TRBJ2-7, the V gene TRBV6-5; D may be TRBD2 (6 bases). The CDR3 runs to 12 residues. Germline lookup yields CDR1 MNHEY and CDR2 SVGAGI. V shed 5 bases and J shed 4 bases, with 9 bases lying between them. This chain's CDR3 is CASSEAGYEQYF. The CDR3 bases are TGTGCCAGCAGTGAAGCGGGTTACGAGCAGTACTTC.

The gene calls are TRBV19 and TRBJ1-1, with 8 nucleotides matching TRBD1. Germline loops: CDR1 LNHDA, CDR2 SQIVND (reference sequence). Trimming took 3 bases from V and 6 from J; bases not matched to a gene: 3. CDR3 length: 13 amino acids. The CDR3 nucleotides are TGTGCCAGTAGTATGGCGACAGGGGCTGAAGCTTTCTTT. Its translation is CASSMATGAEAFF.

The genes are TRBV6-1 and TRBJ2-7; 7 nucleotides align to TRBD2. Germline CDR1 and CDR2: MNHNS and SASEGT. CDR3 size: 17 residues. The V gene end was trimmed by 2 bases and the J gene end by 7 bases; junction bases not matched to a gene: 17. The chain's CDR3 is CASSEKSGGGWAREQYF. The CDR3 DNA is TGTGCCAGCAGTGAAAAAAGTGGCGGGGGATGGGCGCGGGAGCAGTACTTC.

J is TRBJ2-7 and V is TRBV9, with 8 positions matching TRBD1. Germline loops: CDR1 SGDLS, CDR2 YYNGEE. The ends lost 2 bases at V and 4 bases at J; junction bases unmatched: 2. CDR3 length: 13 residues. CDR3 residues: CASSVRDRYEQYF. The CDR3 bases are TGTGCCAGCAGCGTCCGGGACAGGTACGAGCAGTACTTC.

V is TRBV9 and J is TRBJ1-1; 7 bases are shared with TRBD1. J was trimmed by 2 bases and V by 3 bases; bases with no gene match: 10. This CDR3 has 16 amino acids. Germline loops: CDR1 SGDLS, CDR2 YYNGEE. CDR3 sequence: CASSASTTGLNTEAFF. CDR3 DNA: TGTGCCAGCAGCGCTTCCACGACAGGGCTTAACACTGAAGCTTTCTTT. Full variable domain (rest looked up from reference TRBV9 and TRBJ1-1): DSGVTQTPKHLITATGQRVTLRCSPRSGDLSVYWYQQSLDQGLQFLIQYYNGEERAKGNILERFSAQQFPDLHSELNLSSLELGDSALYFCASSASTTGLNTEAFFGQGTRLTVV.

The chain joins TRBV9 to TRBJ1-4; 8 nucleotides agree with TRBD1. This CDR3 has 15 residues. After removal of 3 bases from V and 6 bases from J, the junction contained 7 bases not matched to a gene. From germline, CDR1 is SGDLS and CDR2 YYNGEE. The DNA of the CDR3 is TGTGCCAGCAGCGGCTCGACAGGGGAGGATGAAAAACTGTTTTTT. It yields the protein CASSGSTGEDEKLFF.

The CDR3 nucleotides read TGTGCCAGCAGCTTAACCACAGGGGTCAATCAGCCCCAGCATTTT. The encoded protein is CASSLTTGVNQPQHF. The chain has TRBV11-2 and TRBJ1-5; 7 positions agree with TRBD1. The J segment lost 3 bases and the V segment lost 2 bases, leaving 4 bases of the junction unmatched. The CDR3 has 15 residues. Looked up from germline, CDR1 is SGHAT and CDR2 is FQNNGV.

This clone was counted a single time. The chain recombines TRBV6-6 with TRBJ1-5; D gene ambiguous. Germline assignment: CDR1 MNHNY and CDR2 SVGAGI (reference sequence). This CDR3 is built from 13 residues. V gave up 7 bases and J gave up 4 bases, with 11 bases separating them. The CDR3 DNA follows: TGTGCCAGCACTTATAGTGTGAATCAGCCCCAGCATTTT. As protein: CASTYSVNQPQHF.

The rearrangement uses TRBV2 and TRBJ1-4; D may be TRBD1 (6 bases). Trimming pared 9 bases from V and 1 base from J, leaving 18 bases between. CDR3 length equals 16 residues. CDR1 and CDR2 from the germline V gene are SNHLY and FYNNEI. CDR3 nucleotides: TGTGCCAGGGCCCGGGACAAGGGCCAAACTAATGAAAAACTGTTTTTT. Translating gives CARARDKGQTNEKLFF.

The gene calls are TRBV9 and TRBJ2-2, with 9 bases identical to TRBD2. Trimming at V came to 3 bases and at J to 7 bases, leaving 13 bases not matched to a gene. Germline loops: CDR1 SGDLS, CDR2 YYNGEE. CDR3 length: 17 residues. As DNA, the CDR3 is TGTGCCAGCAGCGGTCTTATGGCGGGGGGGCCCGTCGGGGAGCTGTTTTTT. This sequence encodes CASSGLMAGGPVGELFF.

V usage is TRBV9 and J usage is TRBJ2-5; D is unclear. Germline-derived CDR1 and CDR2 are SGDLS and YYNGEE. V lost 0 bases and J lost 1, with 10 bases in between. The CDR3 is made up of 15 amino acids. As DNA, the CDR3 is TGTGCCAGCAGCGTAGACGTCGGAGCCCAAGAGACCCAGTACTTC. Residues: CASSVDVGAQETQYF.

The rearrangement uses TRBV6-5 and TRBJ2-7; 8 bases agree with TRBD2. Looked up from germline, CDR1 is MNHEY and CDR2 is SVGAGI. The V gene end was trimmed by 6 bases and the J gene end by 2 bases; junction bases not matched to a gene: 6. This CDR3 contains 14 residues. The CDR3 DNA sequence: TGTGCCAGCAGCGTAGCGGGGAGTACCTACGAGCAGTACTTC. Its protein product is CASSVAGSTYEQYF.

The V call is TRBV19, the J call TRBJ1-2, with TRBD1 matching over 9 bases. The CDR3 spans 13 residues. V shed 5 bases and J 8 bases; nucleotides not matched to a gene: 6. Germline assignment: CDR1 LNHDA and CDR2 SQIVND (reference sequence). CDR3 bases: TGTGCCAGTAGTTTCCGGGACAGGGAAGGCTACACCTTC. Translating gives CASSFRDREGYTF.

This chain uses TRBV7-9 with TRBJ1-4, with TRBD1 as a possible D gene (6 bases). Between the trimmed V and J ends, which lost 1 base and 0 bases, there was a span of 18 bases. This CDR3 region has 19 residues. The germline gives CDR1 SEHNR, CDR2 FQNEAQ (reference sequence). The CDR3 DNA is TGTGCCAGCAGCTTAGATGGTCGGGGAGGGACAACAACTAATGAAAAACTGTTTTTT. Translation gives CASSLDGRGGTTTNEKLFF.

This clone has just a few counts. V and J are TRBV10-1 and TRBJ1-2; D remains unclear. This CDR3 spans 12 amino acids. Between the trimmed V and J ends, which lost 2 bases and 6 bases, there was a span of 7 bases. Germline CDR1 and CDR2: WNHNN and SYGVQD (reference sequence). CDR3 in DNA: TGCGCCAGCAGTGAGGGGCCCCATGGCTACACCTTC. Translated, it gives CASSEGPHGYTF.

This sequence joins TRBV11-2 and TRBJ2-3; possibly TRBD2 for D (5 bases). The CDR3 covers 14 residues. The germline gives CDR1 SGHAT, CDR2 FQNNGV. The V end was cut by 6 bases, the J end by 5 bases, with 15 bases between. The DNA of the CDR3 is TGTGCCAGCAGAGCCACCCGTGCGGGAGATACGCAGTATTTT. This encodes CASRATRAGDTQYF.

This clone showed up just a few times. This rearrangement joins TRBV4-1 to TRBJ2-5, with 7 positions matching TRBD1. V was clipped by 0 bases and J by 4 bases; unmatched bases: 8. The CDR3 contains 16 residues. Germline V gene sequence: CDR1 MGHRA, CDR2 YSYEKL. This CDR3 is CASSQDTGTARETQYF. The DNA of the CDR3 is TGCGCCAGCAGCCAAGATACGGGGACAGCTCGAGAGACCCAGTACTTC.